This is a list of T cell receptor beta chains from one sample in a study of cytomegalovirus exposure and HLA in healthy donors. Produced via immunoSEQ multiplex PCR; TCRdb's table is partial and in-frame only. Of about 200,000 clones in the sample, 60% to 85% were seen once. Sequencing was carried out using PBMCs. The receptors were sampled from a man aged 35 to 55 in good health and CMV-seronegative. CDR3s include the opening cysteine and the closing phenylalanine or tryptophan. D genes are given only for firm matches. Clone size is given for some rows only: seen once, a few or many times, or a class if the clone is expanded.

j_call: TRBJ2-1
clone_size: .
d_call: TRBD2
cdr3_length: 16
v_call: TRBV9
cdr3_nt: TGTGCCAGCAGCGTAGCCCTAGCGGGAGTCGGTGGTGAGCAGTTCTTC
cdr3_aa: CASSVALAGVGGEQFF

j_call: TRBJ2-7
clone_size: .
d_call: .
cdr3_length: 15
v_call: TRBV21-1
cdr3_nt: TGTGCCAGCAGCAAAGCTGGAGGCCGCCCCTACGAGCAGTACTTC
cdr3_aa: CASSKAGGRPYEQYF

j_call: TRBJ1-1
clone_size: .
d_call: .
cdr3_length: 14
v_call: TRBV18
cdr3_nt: TGTGCCAGCTCACTGGGACACCGAAACACTGAAGCTTTCTTT
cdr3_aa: CASSLGHRNTEAFF

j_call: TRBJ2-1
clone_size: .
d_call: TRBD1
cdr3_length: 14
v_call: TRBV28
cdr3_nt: TGTGCCAGCAGTAGACAGGGGGCCTTGCGTGAGCAGTTCTTC
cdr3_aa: CASSRQGALREQFF

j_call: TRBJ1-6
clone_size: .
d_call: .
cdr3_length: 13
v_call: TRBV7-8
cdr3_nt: TGTGCCAGCAGCTCCGGACAAAATTCACCCCTCCACTTT
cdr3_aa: CASSSGQNSPLHF

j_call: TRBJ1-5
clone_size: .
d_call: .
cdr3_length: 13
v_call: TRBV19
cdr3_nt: TGTGCCAGTTCGGACAGTCGCAATCAGCCCCAGCATTTT
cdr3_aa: CASSDSRNQPQHF

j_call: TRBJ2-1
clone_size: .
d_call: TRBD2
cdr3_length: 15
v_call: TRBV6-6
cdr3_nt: TGTGCCAGCAGGAAACTAGCGGGGGAGTACAATGAGCAGTTCTTC
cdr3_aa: CASRKLAGEYNEQFF

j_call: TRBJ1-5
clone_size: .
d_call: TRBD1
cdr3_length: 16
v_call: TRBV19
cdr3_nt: TGTGCCAGTAGTGCGGACAGGGGGCGCGTCCACCAGCCCCAGCATTTT
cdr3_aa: CASSADRGRVHQPQHF

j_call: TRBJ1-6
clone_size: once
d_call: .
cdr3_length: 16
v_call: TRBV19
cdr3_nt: TGTGCCAGTAGTGGTACAAACAGCGGGGGCCGAAAACCCCTCCACTTT
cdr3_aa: CASSGTNSGGRKPLHF

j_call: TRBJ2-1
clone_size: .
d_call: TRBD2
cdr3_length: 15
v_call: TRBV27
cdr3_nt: TGTGCCAGCAGTTTATTGGGAGGGCCTTACAATGAGCAGTTCTTC
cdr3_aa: CASSLLGGPYNEQFF

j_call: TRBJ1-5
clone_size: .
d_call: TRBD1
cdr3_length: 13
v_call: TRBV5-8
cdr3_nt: TGTGCCAGCAGCCAGGGACAGAATCAGCCCCAGCATTTT
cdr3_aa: CASSQGQNQPQHF

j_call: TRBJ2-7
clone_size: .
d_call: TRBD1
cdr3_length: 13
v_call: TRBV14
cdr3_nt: TGTGCCAGCAGCCCGGACAGGCCCTACGAGCAGTACTTC
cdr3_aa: CASSPDRPYEQYF

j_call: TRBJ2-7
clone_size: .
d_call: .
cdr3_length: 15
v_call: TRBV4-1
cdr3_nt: TGCGCCAGCAGCCAAGATGTTTGGGGCAACTACGAGCAGTACTTC
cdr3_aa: CASSQDVWGNYEQYF

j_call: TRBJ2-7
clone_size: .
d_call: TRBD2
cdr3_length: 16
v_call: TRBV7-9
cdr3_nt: TGTGCCAGCGGACGAACCACCGGGACTAGCGGCTACGAGCAGTACTTC
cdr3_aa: CASGRTTGTSGYEQYF

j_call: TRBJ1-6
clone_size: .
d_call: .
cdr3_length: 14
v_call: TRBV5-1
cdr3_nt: TGCGCCAGCAGCCCGGACAGCAGTAATTCACCCCTCCACTTT
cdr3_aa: CASSPDSSNSPLHF

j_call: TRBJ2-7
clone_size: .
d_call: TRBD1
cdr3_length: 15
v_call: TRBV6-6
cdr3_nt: TGTGCCAGCAGTGCCGCCCGGGACAGGGCCTACGAGCAGTACTTC
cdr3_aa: CASSAARDRAYEQYF

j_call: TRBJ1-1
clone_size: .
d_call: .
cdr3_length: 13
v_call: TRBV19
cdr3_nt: TGTGCCAGTAGTACCTCAGTCAACACTGAAGCTTTCTTT
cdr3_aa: CASSTSVNTEAFF

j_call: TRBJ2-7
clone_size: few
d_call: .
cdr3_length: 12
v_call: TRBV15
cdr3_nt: TGTGCCACCAGCAGACCTAGGGGGGAGCAGTACTTC
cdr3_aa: CATSRPRGEQYF

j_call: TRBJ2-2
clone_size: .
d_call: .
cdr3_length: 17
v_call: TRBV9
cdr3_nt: TGTGCCAGCAGCGGCTTCCGGGACTTTCCCAACACCGGGGAGCTGTTTTTT
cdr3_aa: CASSGFRDFPNTGELFF

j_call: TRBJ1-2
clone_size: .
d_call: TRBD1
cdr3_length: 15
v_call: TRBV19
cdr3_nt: TGTGCCAGTAGTATAGGACAGGGGATTAACTATGGCTACACCTTC
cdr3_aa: CASSIGQGINYGYTF

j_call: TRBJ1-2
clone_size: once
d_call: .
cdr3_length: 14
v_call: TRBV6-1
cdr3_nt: TGTGCCAGCAGTGAAGAGGGGTTCGACTATGGCTACACCTTC
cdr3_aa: CASSEEGFDYGYTF

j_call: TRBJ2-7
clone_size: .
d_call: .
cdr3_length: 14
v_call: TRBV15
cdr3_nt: TGTGCCACCAGCAGAGTGGACAGAACCTACGAGCAGTACTTC
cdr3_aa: CATSRVDRTYEQYF

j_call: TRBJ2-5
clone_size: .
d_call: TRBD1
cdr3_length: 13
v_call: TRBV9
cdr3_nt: TGTGCCAGCAGCGGGGACAGACAAGAGACCCAGTACTTC
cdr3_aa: CASSGDRQETQYF

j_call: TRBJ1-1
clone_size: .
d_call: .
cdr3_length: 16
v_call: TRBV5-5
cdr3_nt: TGTGCCAGCAGTAACGCACCGACAATCATGAACACTGAAGCTTTCTTT
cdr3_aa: CASSNAPTIMNTEAFF

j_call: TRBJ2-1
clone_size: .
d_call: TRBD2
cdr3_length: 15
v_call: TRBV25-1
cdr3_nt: TGTGCCAGCAGTGGAGGACTAGCGGGAGGCAATGAGCAGTTCTTC
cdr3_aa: CASSGGLAGGNEQFF

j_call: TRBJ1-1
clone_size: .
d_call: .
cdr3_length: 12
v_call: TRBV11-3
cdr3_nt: TGTGCCAGCGGCCGGACAGACACTGAAGCTTTCTTT
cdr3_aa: CASGRTDTEAFF

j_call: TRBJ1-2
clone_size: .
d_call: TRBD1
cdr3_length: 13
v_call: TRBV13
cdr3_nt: TGTGCCAGCACTAAGGACAGGGACTATGGCTACACCTTC
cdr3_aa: CASTKDRDYGYTF

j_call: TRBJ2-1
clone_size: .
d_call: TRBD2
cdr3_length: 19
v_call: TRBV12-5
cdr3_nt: TGTGCTAGTGGTTTGGTGATTAGCGGGGGGTACCCCTCCTACAATGAGCAGTTCTTC
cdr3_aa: CASGLVISGGYPSYNEQFF

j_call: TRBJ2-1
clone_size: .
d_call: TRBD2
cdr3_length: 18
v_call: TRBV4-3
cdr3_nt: TGCGCCAGCAGCCCCTTTCCAGCGGGGACGAGCTCCTACAATGAGCAGTTCTTC
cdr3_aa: CASSPFPAGTSSYNEQFF

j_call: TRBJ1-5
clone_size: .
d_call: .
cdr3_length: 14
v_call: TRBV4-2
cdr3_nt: TGTGCCAGCAGCCAAGATGACGGGAATCAGCCCCAGCATTTT
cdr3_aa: CASSQDDGNQPQHF

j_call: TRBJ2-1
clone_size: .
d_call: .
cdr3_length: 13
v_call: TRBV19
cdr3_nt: TGTGCCAGTACCAGGGGGGCAAGGAATGAGCAGTTCTTC
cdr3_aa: CASTRGARNEQFF

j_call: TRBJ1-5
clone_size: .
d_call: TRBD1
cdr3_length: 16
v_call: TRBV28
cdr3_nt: TGTGCCAGCAGTTCCCCCGGACAGGGAGACAATCAGCCCCAGCATTTT
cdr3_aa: CASSSPGQGDNQPQHF